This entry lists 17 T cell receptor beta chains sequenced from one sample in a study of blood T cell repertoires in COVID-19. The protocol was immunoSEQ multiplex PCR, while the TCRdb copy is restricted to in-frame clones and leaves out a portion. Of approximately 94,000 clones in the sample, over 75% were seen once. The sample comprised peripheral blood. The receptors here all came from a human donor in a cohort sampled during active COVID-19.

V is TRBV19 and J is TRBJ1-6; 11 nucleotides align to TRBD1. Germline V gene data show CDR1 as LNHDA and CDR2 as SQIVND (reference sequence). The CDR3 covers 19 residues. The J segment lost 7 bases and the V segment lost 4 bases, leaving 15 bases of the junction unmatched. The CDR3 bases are TGTGCCAGTAGTACCACCAGGATCTGGGACAGGGGGAGAAATTCACCCCTCCACTTT. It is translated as CASSTTRIWDRGRNSPLHF.

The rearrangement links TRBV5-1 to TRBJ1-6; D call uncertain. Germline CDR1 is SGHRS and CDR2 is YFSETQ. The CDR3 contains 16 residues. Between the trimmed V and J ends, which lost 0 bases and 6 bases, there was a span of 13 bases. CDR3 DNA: TGCGCCAGCAGCTTGGACCCCCGAATCGGTAATTCACCCCTCCACTTT. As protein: CASSLDPRIGNSPLHF.

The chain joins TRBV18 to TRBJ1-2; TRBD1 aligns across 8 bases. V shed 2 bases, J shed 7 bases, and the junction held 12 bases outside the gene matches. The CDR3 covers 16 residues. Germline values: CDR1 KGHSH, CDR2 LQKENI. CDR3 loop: CASSPSSGTGPIGYTF. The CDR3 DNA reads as TGTGCCAGCTCACCAAGTTCCGGGACAGGCCCTATTGGCTACACCTTC.

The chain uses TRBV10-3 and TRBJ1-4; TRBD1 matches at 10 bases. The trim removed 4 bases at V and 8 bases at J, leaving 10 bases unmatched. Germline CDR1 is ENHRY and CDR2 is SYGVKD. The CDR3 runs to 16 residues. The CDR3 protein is CAISANRDRGEEKLFF. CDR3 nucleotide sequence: TGTGCCATCAGTGCGAACCGGGACAGGGGCGAAGAAAAACTGTTTTTT.

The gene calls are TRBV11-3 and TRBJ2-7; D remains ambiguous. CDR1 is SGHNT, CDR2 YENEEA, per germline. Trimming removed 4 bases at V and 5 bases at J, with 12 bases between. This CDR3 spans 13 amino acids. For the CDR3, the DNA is TGTGCCAGCAGCTCTTCGACTCGGCACGAGCAGTACTTC. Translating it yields CASSSSTRHEQYF.

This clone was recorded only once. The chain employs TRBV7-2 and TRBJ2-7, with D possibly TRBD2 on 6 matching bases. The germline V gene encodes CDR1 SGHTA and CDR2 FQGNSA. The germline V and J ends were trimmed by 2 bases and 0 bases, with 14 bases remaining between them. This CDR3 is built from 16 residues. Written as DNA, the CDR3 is TGTGCCAGCAGCTTAATCGGGGGACGGAGCTCCTACGAGCAGTACTTC. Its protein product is CASSLIGGRSSYEQYF.

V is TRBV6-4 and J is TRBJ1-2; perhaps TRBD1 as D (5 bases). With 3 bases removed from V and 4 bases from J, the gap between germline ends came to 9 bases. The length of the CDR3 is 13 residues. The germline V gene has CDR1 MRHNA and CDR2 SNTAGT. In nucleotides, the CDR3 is TGTGCCAGCAGTGATCGAGACAGCTATGGCTACACCTTC. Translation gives CASSDRDSYGYTF.

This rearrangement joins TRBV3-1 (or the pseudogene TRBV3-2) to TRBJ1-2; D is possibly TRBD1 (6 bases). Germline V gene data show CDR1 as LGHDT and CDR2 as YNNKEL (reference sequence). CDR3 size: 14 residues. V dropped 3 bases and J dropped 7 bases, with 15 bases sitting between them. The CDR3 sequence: CASSHLGQGTGYTF. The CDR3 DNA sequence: TGTGCCAGCAGCCACTTGGGCCAGGGGACTGGCTACACCTTC.

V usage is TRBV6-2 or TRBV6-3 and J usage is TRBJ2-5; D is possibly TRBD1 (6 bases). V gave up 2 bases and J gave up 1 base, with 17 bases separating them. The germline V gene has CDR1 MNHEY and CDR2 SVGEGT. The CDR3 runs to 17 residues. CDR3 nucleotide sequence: TGTGCCAGCAGTTACCTACAGGGACGGAACCTCCAAGAGACCCAGTACTTC. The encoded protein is CASSYLQGRNLQETQYF.

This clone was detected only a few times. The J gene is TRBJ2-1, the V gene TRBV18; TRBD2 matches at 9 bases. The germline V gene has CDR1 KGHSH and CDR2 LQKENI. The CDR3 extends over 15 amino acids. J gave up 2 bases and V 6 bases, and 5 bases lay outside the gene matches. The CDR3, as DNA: TGTGCCAGCTCGCCGCTAGCGGGGACCTACAATGAGCAGTTCTTC. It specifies CASSPLAGTYNEQFF.

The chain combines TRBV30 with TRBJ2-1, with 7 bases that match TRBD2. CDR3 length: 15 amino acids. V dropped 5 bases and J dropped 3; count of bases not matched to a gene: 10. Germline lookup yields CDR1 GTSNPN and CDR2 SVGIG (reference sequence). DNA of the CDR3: TGTGCCTGGTCCTGGGGGGACTACCGCTACAATGAGCAGTTCTTC. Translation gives CAWSWGDYRYNEQFF. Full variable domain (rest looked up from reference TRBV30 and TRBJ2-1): SQTIHQWPATLVQPVGSPLSLECTVEGTSNPNLYWYRQAAGRGLQLLFYSVGIGQISSEVPQNLSASRPQDRQFILSSKKLLLSDSGFYLCAWSWGDYRYNEQFFGPGTRLTVL.

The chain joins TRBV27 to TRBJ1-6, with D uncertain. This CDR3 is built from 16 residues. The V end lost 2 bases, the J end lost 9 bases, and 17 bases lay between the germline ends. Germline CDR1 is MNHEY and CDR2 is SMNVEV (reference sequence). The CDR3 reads CASSLGTLPGVSPLHF. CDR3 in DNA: TGTGCCAGCAGTTTAGGTACCCTACCGGGAGTTTCACCCCTCCACTTT.

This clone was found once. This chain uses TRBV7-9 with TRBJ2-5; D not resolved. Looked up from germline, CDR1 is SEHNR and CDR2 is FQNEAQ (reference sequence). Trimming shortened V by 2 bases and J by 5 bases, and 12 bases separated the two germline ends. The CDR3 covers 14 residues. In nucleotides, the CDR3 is TGTGCCAGCAGCTTAAGTAGCCTATTGGAGACCCAGTACTTC. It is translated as CASSLSSLLETQYF.

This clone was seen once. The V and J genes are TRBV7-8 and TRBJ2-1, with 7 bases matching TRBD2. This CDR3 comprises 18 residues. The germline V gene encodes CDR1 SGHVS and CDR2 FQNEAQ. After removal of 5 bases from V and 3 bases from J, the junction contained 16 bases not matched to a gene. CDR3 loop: CASSAKLSQRENYNEQFF. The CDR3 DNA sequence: TGTGCCAGCAGCGCGAAACTTAGCCAGCGGGAAAACTACAATGAGCAGTTCTTC.

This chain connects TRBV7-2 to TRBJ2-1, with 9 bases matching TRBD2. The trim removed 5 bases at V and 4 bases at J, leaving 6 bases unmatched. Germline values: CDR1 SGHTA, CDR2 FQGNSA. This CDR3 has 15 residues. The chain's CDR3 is CASSPSGLAYNEQFF. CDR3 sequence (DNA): TGTGCCAGCAGCCCTTCGGGACTAGCATACAATGAGCAGTTCTTC.

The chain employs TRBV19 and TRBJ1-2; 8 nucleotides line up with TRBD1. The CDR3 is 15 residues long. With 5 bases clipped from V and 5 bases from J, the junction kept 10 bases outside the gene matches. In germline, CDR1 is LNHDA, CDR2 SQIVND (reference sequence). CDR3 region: CASSPQDRALYGYTF. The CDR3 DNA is TGTGCCAGTAGTCCGCAGGACAGGGCCTTATATGGCTACACCTTC.

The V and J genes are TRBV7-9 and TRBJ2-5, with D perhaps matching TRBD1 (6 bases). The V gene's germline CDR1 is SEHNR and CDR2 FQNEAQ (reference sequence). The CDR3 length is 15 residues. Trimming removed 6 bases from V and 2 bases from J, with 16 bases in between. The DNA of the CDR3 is TGTGCCAGCAGTCACCGGGACACTATACAAGAGACCCAGTACTTC. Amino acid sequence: CASSHRDTIQETQYF.